The entry below describes one TCR beta chain. The record originates from a study of blood T cell repertoires in COVID-19. Study overall: Acute and convalescent COVID-19 samples came from the United States, Italy and Spain.

Enrollees, roughly 18 to 90 years old, lived in 24 US areas. Sequenced by immunoSEQ multiplex PCR; TCRdb stores in-frame clones only, minus some. The table includes hundreds of thousands of clones, about 87% detected once. CDR3 length: 16 amino acids. The junction had 9 bases not matched to a gene; V was cut back by 0 bases and J by 4 bases. The germline CDR1 and CDR2 sequences are KGHSH and LQKENI. The sample consisted of PBMCs or T cells enriched from blood (not recorded which). The chain couples TRBV18 to TRBJ2-7, with TRBD1 matching 7 bases. This clonotype was obtained from a woman between 50 and 59 years old who had recovered from COVID-19. CDR3 nucleotides: TGTGCCAGCTCACCACCTGGGACAGCAGGAACATACGAGCAGTACTTC. Amino acids: CASSPPGTAGTYEQYF.